These 14 T cell receptor beta chains originate from one sample sequenced in a study of OX40 agonist ivuxolimab in advanced cancers. Libraries were prepared by immunoSEQ multiplex PCR; TCRdb keeps only in-frame clonotypes and omits some of them. The table includes about 100,000 clones, around 90% detected once. Sequenced material: CD4+ or CD8+ T cells sorted from blood, taken in a trial of the OX40 agonist ivuxolimab. These receptors came from an adult with an advanced solid tumor such as melanoma, head and neck, liver or kidney cancer.

The CDR3 DNA sequence: TGTGCCAGCTCACTTTTACGGACAGAGATTAATGAAAAACTGTTTTTT. The encoded protein is CASSLLRTEINEKLFF. The chain employs TRBV18 and TRBJ1-4; D possibly corresponds to TRBD1 (6 bases). This CDR3 is built from 16 residues. V was trimmed by 4 bases and J by 4 bases, leaving 16 bases between them. The germline gives CDR1 KGHSH, CDR2 LQKENI.

The rearrangement uses TRBV27 and TRBJ2-3, with D tentatively TRBD2 (6 bases). Germline V CDR1 and CDR2: MNHEY, SMNVEV (reference sequence). This CDR3 has 15 amino acids. V was pared by 5 bases and J by 0 bases, with 12 bases between. The CDR3 DNA is TGTGCCAGCAGTCTGCGGGGTCATAGCACAGATACGCAGTATTTT. Translating it yields CASSLRGHSTDTQYF.

The chain uses TRBV7-9 and TRBJ1-1; the D is unclear. CDR1 SEHNR and CDR2 FQNEAQ come from the germline V gene (reference sequence). There are 13 residues in the CDR3. Trimming removed 5 bases from V and 3 bases from J, with 10 bases in between. In DNA form, the CDR3 reads TGTGCCAGCAGCGCGAGACCGGACACTGAAGCTTTCTTT. This sequence encodes CASSARPDTEAFF. Together with reference TRBV7-9 and TRBJ1-1, the CDR3 gives the full variable domain: DTGVSQNPRHKITKRGQNVTFRCDPISEHNRLYWYRQTLGQGPEFLTYFQNEAQLEKSRLLSDRFSAERPKGSFSTLEIQRTEQGDSAMYLCASSARPDTEAFFGQGTRLTVV.

The V call is TRBV28, the J call TRBJ1-3; no clear D. V lost 6 bases and J 0 bases, leaving 15 bases between the germline ends. Germline V gene data show CDR1 as MDHEN and CDR2 as SYDVKM. The CDR3 totals 16 residues. This chain's CDR3 is CASSLPTRSSGNTIYF. The CDR3 nucleotides are TGTGCCAGCAGCTTACCGACGCGTAGCTCTGGAAACACCATATATTTT.

A single count supports this clone. The genes are TRBV20-1 and TRBJ2-1; D ambiguous. The CDR3 spans 11 residues. Germline V gives CDR1 DFQATT, CDR2 SNEGSKA (reference sequence). V lost 3 bases and J 7 bases, leaving 7 bases between the germline ends. The CDR3 protein is CSASLLNEQFF. CDR3 nucleotides: TGCAGTGCTAGTTTGTTGAATGAGCAGTTCTTC.

The chain links TRBV5-1 to TRBJ1-1; 7 bases fit TRBD1. V was clipped by 4 bases and J by 2 bases; unmatched bases: 11. This CDR3 comprises 16 residues. Per the germline V gene, CDR1 is SGHRS and CDR2 is YFSETQ. DNA of the CDR3: TGCGCCAGCAGCCGAGGGGACAGTACGATTAACACTGAAGCTTTCTTT. It is translated as CASSRGDSTINTEAFF.

This chain uses TRBV30 with TRBJ1-5; D is ambiguous. From germline, CDR1 is GTSNPN and CDR2 SVGIG (reference sequence). CDR3 length equals 13 residues. V was pared by 0 bases and J by 5 bases, with 8 bases between. The CDR3 region is CAWSVREDQPQHF. The DNA for the CDR3 is TGTGCCTGGAGTGTCCGGGAGGATCAGCCCCAGCATTTT.

With respect to this clone: Other DNA sequences from this sample encode an identical CDR3 as well. This chain connects TRBV19 to TRBJ1-5; D not certain. Trimming pared 5 bases from V and 3 bases from J, leaving 8 bases between. The CDR3 extends over 13 amino acids. Looked up from germline, CDR1 is LNHDA and CDR2 is SQIVND (reference sequence). The CDR3 DNA reads as TGTGCCAGTAGTGGCCAGTCCAATCAGCCCCAGCATTTT. The encoded protein is CASSGQSNQPQHF.

The chain employs TRBV9 and TRBJ2-1, with TRBD2 identical over 10 bases. V dropped 0 bases and J dropped 0; count of bases not matched to a gene: 6. The CDR3 totals 18 residues. Germline V gene sequence: CDR1 SGDLS, CDR2 YYNGEE. The CDR3: CASSVGLAGDSSYNEQFF. The CDR3 DNA is TGTGCCAGCAGCGTAGGGCTAGCGGGAGACAGCTCCTACAATGAGCAGTTCTTC.

This clone has just a few counts. Other DNA sequences within the sample encode an identical CDR3. This chain connects TRBV10-3 to TRBJ2-2; 7 nucleotides align to TRBD1. The length of the CDR3 is 14 residues. Trimming took 2 bases from V and 8 from J; bases not matched to a gene: 5. Germline CDR1 is ENHRY and CDR2 is SYGVKD. Here the CDR3 DNA reads TGTGCCATCAGTGAGAGACAGGGTCCGGGGGAGCTGTTTTTT. The encoded protein is CAISERQGPGELFF.

This rearrangement joins TRBV19 to TRBJ2-7; 7 bases line up with TRBD1. Germline loops: CDR1 LNHDA, CDR2 SQIVND (reference sequence). The CDR3 has 13 amino acids. The trim removed 8 bases at V and 7 bases at J, leaving 11 bases unmatched. The CDR3 DNA follows: TGTGCCAGTCACCGGACAGGCGTGGAAGAGCAGTACTTC. Translated: CASHRTGVEEQYF.

This clone has only one observation. The rearrangement uses TRBV6-1 and TRBJ1-2, with a possible D match to TRBD1 (6 bases). Germline CDR1 MNHNS, CDR2 SASEGT. V was shortened by 7 bases and J by 7 bases, with 16 bases between the two germline ends. The CDR3 length is 13 residues. This CDR3 is CASTEGGRGGYTF. The CDR3 nucleotides read TGTGCCAGCACCGAAGGGGGGAGGGGTGGCTACACCTTC.

The chain is built from TRBV7-6 and TRBJ1-5; TRBD1 matches at 8 bases. The CDR3 extends over 17 amino acids. Losses at the gene ends were 1 base for V and 3 bases for J; bases not matched to a gene: 8. Germline CDR1 and CDR2: SGHVS and FNYEAQ. The CDR3 loop is CASSLDPDRGNNQPQHF. The CDR3 region has the DNA TGTGCCAGCAGCTTAGACCCCGACAGGGGAAACAATCAGCCCCAGCATTTT. Variable domain in full (rest from reference TRBV7-6 and TRBJ1-5): GAGVSQSPRYKVTKRGQDVALRCDPISGHVSLYWYRQALGQGPEFLTYFNYEAQQDKSGLPNDRFSAERPEGSISTLTIQRTEQRDSAMYRCASSLDPDRGNNQPQHFGDGTRLSIL.

Written as DNA, the CDR3 is TGTGCCAGCAGCTTAGGAGCGGGCCGGGTTTTCGATGAGCAGTTCTTC. Encoded protein: CASSLGAGRVFDEQFF. The chain uses TRBV13 and TRBJ2-1; D perhaps matches TRBD2 (6 bases). This CDR3 is 16 amino acids long. V was pared by 0 bases and J by 8 bases, with 17 bases between. The germline V gene has CDR1 PRHDT and CDR2 FYEKMQ (reference sequence).